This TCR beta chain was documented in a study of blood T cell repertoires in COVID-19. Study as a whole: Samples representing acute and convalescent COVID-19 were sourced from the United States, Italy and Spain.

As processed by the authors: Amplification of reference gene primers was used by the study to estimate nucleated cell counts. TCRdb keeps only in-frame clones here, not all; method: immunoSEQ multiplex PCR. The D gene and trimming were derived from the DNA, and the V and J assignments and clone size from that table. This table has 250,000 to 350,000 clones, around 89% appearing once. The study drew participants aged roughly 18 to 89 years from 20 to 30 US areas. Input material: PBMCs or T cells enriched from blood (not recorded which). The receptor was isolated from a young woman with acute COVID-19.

CDR3 sequence reads: CASSVGLADTDEQFF. CDR3 nucleotides: TGTGCCAGCAGCGTGGGACTAGCGGACACAGATGAGCAGTTCTTC. V is TRBV9 and J is TRBJ2-1, with 11 bases aligning to TRBD2. Germline-derived CDR1 and CDR2 are SGDLS and YYNGEE. V was clipped by 2 bases and J by 8 bases; unmatched bases: 6. The CDR3 covers 15 residues.